The 21 T cell receptor beta chains below were found in one sample sequenced in a study of beta chain features in type 1 diabetes. Sequencing targeted expressed TCRB transcripts, as all isolated RNA had been reverse transcribed. Repertoires were generated with immunoSEQ multiplex PCR, while TCRdb's copy carries only in-frame clones and drops some. The sample holds under 200,000 clones, roughly 9% seen once. Sample: central memory CD4+ T cells from blood. These receptors all stem from a young woman in good health.

This clone was counted between two and nine times. CDR3 nucleotide sequence: TGCGCCAGCAGCCAAGGTGTCTCTAACTATGGCTACACCTTC. Amino acid sequence: CASSQGVSNYGYTF. J is TRBJ1-2 and V is TRBV4-3; D call uncertain. The CDR3 length is 14 residues. V was trimmed by 1 base and J by 0 bases, leaving 6 bases between them. Looked up from germline, CDR1 is LGHNA and CDR2 is YSLEER.

A note on this clone: One junction end does not reproduce the germline sequence, and a read error may be involved. The chain carries TRBV29-1 and TRBJ1-3; D gene unclear. This CDR3 is 12 amino acids long. The germline V gene has CDR1 SQVTM and CDR2 ANQGSEA. CDR3 in amino acids: CSVTESGSTIYF. The CDR3 nucleotides read TGCAGCGTTACAGAATCTGGAAGCACCATATATTTT.

This clone came up a few times. An end of the junction differs from the germline gene, which may be a read error. This sequence joins TRBV29-1 and TRBJ2-2; TRBD1 matches 9 bases. The length of the CDR3 is 15 residues. CDR1 and CDR2 (germline): SQVTM, ANQGSEA. The CDR3 loop reads CSVSGQGTKTGELFF. The CDR3 DNA sequence: TGCAGCGTTAGCGGACAGGGGACGAAGACCGGGGAGCTGTTTTTT.

This clone has more than one count but fewer than ten. The gene calls are TRBV28 and TRBJ2-7, with 8 bases aligning to TRBD1. CDR3 length: 14 amino acids. In germline, CDR1 is MDHEN, CDR2 SYDVKM. The V and J ends lost 3 bases and 7 bases, in that order; junction bases with no gene match: 8. The CDR3 loop reads CASSLVQGAQEQYF. CDR3 DNA sequence: TGTGCCAGCAGTTTGGTCCAGGGGGCGCAGGAGCAGTACTTC.

This clone was observed a few times. The chain is built from TRBV7-9 and TRBJ2-2; 11 bases agree with TRBD1. CDR3 size: 18 residues. CDR1 is SEHNR, CDR2 FQNEAQ, per germline (reference sequence). Unmatched junction bases numbered 11, after V lost 0 bases and J lost 8 bases. The CDR3, as DNA: TGTGCCAGCAGCTTAGCTGCCGGGACAGGGGGATCGAGAGGGGAGCTGTTTTTT. It yields the protein CASSLAAGTGGSRGELFF.

This chain links TRBV6-1 with TRBJ2-7; 7 bases match TRBD2. The J segment lost 3 bases and the V segment lost 1 base, leaving 9 bases of the junction unmatched. The germline gives CDR1 MNHNS, CDR2 SASEGT. This CDR3 comprises 16 residues. DNA for the CDR3: TGTGCCAGCAGTGAAGTGCGCCGAGCGGGGTTCTACGAGCAGTACTTC. It yields the protein CASSEVRRAGFYEQYF.

The chain is built from TRBV9 and TRBJ1-2; 9 bases fit TRBD1. The CDR3 covers 15 residues. Trimming removed 2 bases from V and 6 bases from J; junction bases left unmatched: 8. Germline CDR1 is SGDLS and CDR2 is YYNGEE. The CDR3 protein is CASSVQDRGHDGYTF. For the CDR3, the DNA is TGTGCCAGCAGCGTGCAGGACAGGGGTCATGATGGCTACACCTTC.

The V gene is TRBV5-1, the J gene TRBJ2-5; no reliable D call. V was pared by 5 bases and J by 5 bases, with 7 bases between. CDR3 length: 11 amino acids. Germline V CDR1 and CDR2: SGHRS, YFSETQ. CDR3 loop: CASRVQETQYF. In nucleotides, the CDR3 is TGCGCCAGCAGGGTTCAGGAGACCCAGTACTTC.

CDR3 coding DNA: TGTGCCAGCAGCGGTGGACTAGCGGGAGGGTTTGAGCAGTTCTTC. Protein: CASSGGLAGGFEQFF. The chain combines TRBV5-4 with TRBJ2-1; TRBD2 agrees at 15 bases. Trimming removed 4 bases from V and 9 bases from J; junction bases left unmatched: 5. CDR1 and CDR2 from the germline V gene are SGHNT and YYREEE (reference sequence). CDR3 size: 15 residues.

This sequence joins TRBV5-1 and TRBJ1-2, with D maybe TRBD1 (6 bases). V lost 5 bases, J lost 1 base, and 6 bases lay in between. Germline-derived CDR1 and CDR2 are SGHRS and YFSETQ. CDR3 length: 12 residues. The CDR3 loop is CASRQGNYGYTF. The CDR3 DNA is TGCGCCAGCAGACAGGGTAACTATGGCTACACCTTC.

The rearrangement uses TRBV7-6 and TRBJ1-5; 9 bases agree with TRBD1. V lost 1 base and J lost 6; bases outside the gene matches: 1. This CDR3 is built from 14 residues. CDR1 SGHVS and CDR2 FNYEAQ come from the germline V gene. The CDR3 region is CASSLGQGGQPQHF. CDR3 bases: TGTGCCAGCAGCTTAGGACAGGGGGGTCAGCCCCAGCATTTT.

This clone was seen a few times. The DNA is omitted, as the CDR3 cannot be located on it reliably, and the CDR3 follows TCRdb's listing. The CDR3 spells CASSFAGGTQKEYF. The chain has TRBV7-2 and TRBJ2-7; the DNA was not used to check the table's D call, TRBD1. The length of the CDR3 is 14 amino acids, counting both ends. Germline loops: CDR1 SGHTA, CDR2 FQGNSA.

This clone showed up just a few times. The chain recombines TRBV30 with TRBJ2-3; D may be TRBD2 (6 bases). CDR1 GTSNPN and CDR2 SVGIG come from the germline V gene (reference sequence). The CDR3 extends over 15 amino acids. V was cut by 3 bases and J by 1 base, with 14 bases left in between. CDR3: CAWSLDYRGTDTQYF. CDR3 DNA: TGTGCCTGGAGCCTGGACTACCGGGGCACAGATACGCAGTATTTT.

The chain is built from TRBV19 and TRBJ1-5; D gene uncertain. V lost 6 bases, J lost 5 bases, and 14 bases lay in between. The germline CDR1 and CDR2 sequences are LNHDA and SQIVND (reference sequence). This CDR3 comprises 14 residues. CDR3 DNA sequence: TGTGCCAGTAGAAAAACCGGAGTCCATCAGCCCCAGCATTTT. Encoded protein: CASRKTGVHQPQHF.

The sample holds a few counts of this clone. The gene calls are TRBV5-6 and TRBJ1-5; weak D call: TRBD1 (5 bases). The CDR3 extends over 16 amino acids. Germline V gene sequence: CDR1 SGHDT, CDR2 YYEEEE. V shed 4 bases and J shed 2 bases, with 16 bases lying between them. CDR3 nucleotide sequence: TGTGCCAGCAGCCAGTGGGGCCGAGAGGGCAATCAGCCCCAGCATTTT. It yields the protein CASSQWGREGNQPQHF.

The sample holds a few counts of this clone. The chain combines TRBV15 with TRBJ2-7; possible D gene TRBD2, 5 bases. The CDR3 has 14 amino acids. Trimming pared 0 bases from V and 3 bases from J, leaving 9 bases between. Germline CDR1 reads LNHNV; CDR2 reads YYDKDF (reference sequence). Here the CDR3 DNA reads TGTGCCACCAGCAGAGATGAGGGAAACTACGAGCAGTACTTC. It yields the protein CATSRDEGNYEQYF.

The chain is built from TRBV14 and TRBJ1-4; no firm D call. Per germline, CDR1 SGHDN and CDR2 FVKESK. V gave up 1 base and J gave up 6 bases, with 6 bases separating them. The CDR3 spans 13 residues. The CDR3 sequence is CASSQVRHEKLFF. The CDR3 bases are TGTGCCAGCAGCCAAGTGAGGCATGAAAAACTGTTTTTT.

There are a few counts of this clone. V is TRBV7-3 and J is TRBJ2-5; possible D gene TRBD1, 5 bases. Looked up from germline, CDR1 is SGHTA and CDR2 is FQGTGA. With 5 bases removed from V and 5 bases from J, the gap between germline ends came to 15 bases. CDR3 length equals 14 residues. The CDR3 reads CASSNGRSGETQYF. In nucleotides, the CDR3 is TGTGCCAGCAGCAACGGACGGTCAGGGGAGACCCAGTACTTC.

J is TRBJ1-2 and V is TRBV7-8; no firm D call. The CDR3 length is 13 residues. Trimming shortened V by 5 bases and J by 4 bases, and 11 bases separated the two germline ends. Germline loops: CDR1 SGHVS, CDR2 FQNEAQ. CDR3 loop: CASSPGMLYGYTF. CDR3 nucleotides: TGTGCCAGCAGCCCGGGAATGCTCTATGGCTACACCTTC. Filled out from reference TRBV7-8 and TRBJ1-2, the complete variable domain reads GAGVSQSPRYKVAKRGQDVALRCDPISGHVSLFWYQQALGQGPEFLTYFQNEAQLDKSGLPSDRFFAERPEGSVSTLKIQRTQQEDSAVYLCASSPGMLYGYTFGSGTRLTVV.

This clone was detected only a few times. The chain carries TRBV7-6 and TRBJ2-3, with D possibly being TRBD2 (5 bases). V was clipped by 1 base and J by 7 bases, with 15 bases between them. Germline V gene data show CDR1 as SGHVS and CDR2 as FNYEAQ. The CDR3 contains 15 residues. The CDR3 is CASSLDEGSVHTQYF. The CDR3, as DNA: TGTGCCAGCAGCTTAGATGAGGGATCAGTGCATACGCAGTATTTT.

This clone has a handful of counts. The CDR3 sequence: CASSLALNTGELFF. The DNA of the CDR3 is TGTGCCAGCAGCTTAGCCCTGAACACCGGGGAGCTGTTTTTT. The V and J genes are TRBV7-8 and TRBJ2-2; D is ambiguous. V was shortened by 0 bases and J by 1 base, with 3 bases between the two germline ends. The CDR3 extends over 14 amino acids. Looked up from germline, CDR1 is SGHVS and CDR2 is FQNEAQ.